These T cell receptor beta chains were read from a single sample in a study of STAT5B mutations in CD4+ large granular lymphocyte leukemia. Sequenced by immunoSEQ multiplex PCR; TCRdb stores in-frame clones only, minus some. This sample yields about 40,000 clones, of which 75% to 85% are seen a single time; about 3.9% belongs to the top ten. Material: CD4+ T cells from blood buffy coats. These receptors were taken from a human donor in good health. The CDR3 runs from the conserved cysteine through the conserved F or W.

j_call,cdr3_length,v_call,cdr3_aa
TRBJ2-7,15,TRBV4-3,CASSQEIGSTYEQYF
TRBJ1-1,12,TRBV2,CASSAGKSKAFF
TRBJ1-2,16,TRBV7-2,CASSLAEGAMRNGYTF
TRBJ1-6,15,TRBV5-5,CASSSEGTPNSPLHF
TRBJ2-3,19,TRBV7-2,CASSGRDGTLTILTDTQYF
TRBJ2-3,13,TRBV2,CAEGALAEGTQYF
TRBJ1-3,14,TRBV28,CASSFTSSGNTIYF
TRBJ2-2,15,TRBV19,CASSIGATNTGELFF
TRBJ1-1,11,TRBV20-1,CSVHRATEAFF
TRBJ2-7,15,TRBV19,CASSIEGQGSYEQYF